These 3 T cell receptor beta chains were all obtained from the same sample, sequenced in a study of shared clonotypes between healthy human individuals. Libraries were prepared by immunoSEQ multiplex PCR; TCRdb keeps only in-frame clonotypes and omits some of them. The sample consists of a few million clones, 90% to 95% of them appearing once. Sequences were obtained from naive CD4+ T cells sorted from blood. Subset meaning: CD45RA+ positively selected. These receptors all stem from a man aged 18 to 30 in good health.

The chain employs TRBV29-1 and TRBJ1-4, with TRBD1 matching 8 bases. Germline V gives CDR1 SQVTM, CDR2 ANQGSEA. The CDR3 has 15 residues. Trimming removed 7 bases from V and 3 bases from J; junction bases left unmatched: 10. The CDR3 DNA is TGCAGCGCCTCAACCGGGACAGGAGCTAATGAAAAACTGTTTTTT. Encoded protein: CSASTGTGANEKLFF.

The rearrangement uses TRBV21-1 and TRBJ2-2; TRBD1 reflects the table's D call only, with no check against the DNA. TRBV21-1 is a documented pseudogene. The CDR3 contains 20 residues. The CDR3 DNA is TGTGCCAGCAGCAAAGTCCCTTTCCGTACACAGGGGGCGGTATCCCGGGAGCTGTTTTTT. Translation: CASSKVPFRTQGAVSRELFF.

The gene calls are TRBV4-3 and TRBJ2-1; TRBD2 matches at 12 bases. Germline values: CDR1 LGHNA, CDR2 YSLEER. Unmatched junction bases numbered 7, after V lost 2 bases and J lost 8 bases. This CDR3 spans 16 amino acids. The CDR3 is CASSQSPSGRGDEQFF. CDR3 nucleotide sequence: TGCGCCAGCAGCCAATCCCCTAGCGGGAGGGGGGATGAGCAGTTCTTC.